The TCR beta chain described here comes from a study of blood T cells in healthy people across ages (dated by TCRdb to about 2015). For the wider study: In model experiments, template switching captured about one uniquely barcoded TCR beta cDNA molecule for every two T cells. To track age-related changes in TCR beta repertoire diversity, the study relied on deep sequencing normalized with unique cDNA molecular identifiers. Four age groups were formed from the donors: young (average approximately 15 years), middle-aged (approximately 39), aged (roughly 59) and long-lived (approximately 78). To avoid experimental bias, donors of different ages were distributed randomly across sequencing lanes. Two additional independent replicas of 1 million unique cDNA reads from the same blood draw were analyzed for two donors (one aged 18 to 29 and one aged 80 or older).

The CDR3, cysteine through phenylalanine, is 15 amino acids long. The entry retains the CDR3 DNA only, 45 bases that are in frame from base 1. The germline V gene (reference sequence) supplies CDR1 MNHEY and CDR2 SMNVEV. V and J are truncated by 2 bases and 2 bases respectively, leaving an intervening sequence of 11 bases. Points the paper makes about the study in general: Compared with the aged group, more naive CD4+ T cells, fewer expanded clones and increased TCR diversity were shown by the long-lived group, suggesting age selection. Donor CMV infection status was unknown, potentially confounding age-related changes in expanded clonotypes. A strong correlation was found between observed TCR beta diversity and the percentage of naive T cells measured by flow cytometry. Since profiling was done on bulk unsorted PBMCs, naive and antigen-experienced compartments could not be conclusively compared. Estimates of total diversity based on one million sequenced T cells were regarded as lower bounds and as underestimates. Observed TCR beta diversity per million T cells fell roughly linearly with age, and a significant reduction was already apparent by age roughly 41.

The library was made by 5' RACE. The instrument given in TCRdb is Illumina HiSeq 2500. A second 7 to 11 cycle PCR used a sample-barcoded 5' primer and a J-beta primer mix. A unique molecular identifier was introduced onto each TCR beta cDNA molecule by a template-switch 5' adaptor carrying 12 random nucleotides. At least 3 million CDR3-containing paired-end reads were obtained from each sample. All of the RNA was converted into first-strand cDNA using the Mint cDNA synthesis kit, with a TRBC-specific oligonucleotide serving as the primer. All cDNA was treated with uracil-DNA glycosylase and then went through a first 18-cycle PCR with the universal primers M1SS and BC2_uni_R. Turning to the authors' computational methods: Each sample was normalized by randomly selecting 1 million high-quality reads, each carrying a distinct molecular identifier. Reads with shared molecular identifiers were discarded instead of being binned into consensus sequences. MiTCR, with a Q25 quality threshold and the strictest error-elimination algorithm, was used for CDR3 identification, clonotype clustering and error correction. A nonparametric unseen species model using Euler transformation provided a lower-bound estimate of total TCR beta diversity. TCRdb ran its own pipeline on the public reads, namely fastp trimming at Q25 and MiXCR clone calling, and kept in-frame beta chains. Every distinct CDR3 protein forms one entry, paired with its most common genes and DNA. In this record, the V and J calls reflect TCRdb's handling and not the investigators' own analysis. For this sample there are 2 million or so distinct CDR3 sequences; roughly 50% appear just once. Approximately 2% of the sample is taken by the ten largest.

Donors were roughly 40 systemically healthy Caucasian individuals from Russia aged 6 to 90 years. About 9.6 milliliters of peripheral blood were collected from each donor into EDTA-treated Vacutainer tubes. Ficoll-Paque density-gradient centrifugation was used to isolate PBMCs, with at least 7 million obtained per sample. Total RNA, at least 5 micrograms per sample, was extracted from PBMCs with Trizol reagent. The percentages of naive CD45RAhigh/CD27high T cells were determined by flow cytometry on a PBMC aliquot from every donor. With respect to this clonotype: What antigen it recognizes has not been identified. No clone much larger than this one lies a single base away; base qualities are absent.

The origin of this receptor is a woman aged 40 to 49 in good health. The sequence joins TRBV27 to TRBJ2-3, with no confidently assigned D gene. The sample consisted of blood. The CDR3 region: CASSLLLASTDTQYF. Read as DNA, the sequence is TGTGCCAGCAGTTTACTTCTCGCCTCCACAGATACGCAGTATTTT.